This TCR beta chain was captured in a study of T cell repertoires in breast cancer (dated by TCRdb to about 2016). Background on the whole study: Tumors, lymph nodes and peripheral blood lymphocytes from breast cancer patients were profiled in the study, along with peripheral blood from healthy control donors. Most of the 20 to 25 patient tumors analyzed for shared TCRs were ER+/PR+. The controls were nine healthy donors whose age range was similar to that of the patients. Sequencing yielded on average approximately 540,000 sequences per sample and around 10 reads per input cell. Because breast cancer has a low mutational burden and rarely has common mutations, the study reasoned that TCRs shared between breast cancer patients would target shared antigens. Tumors and tumor-involved lymph nodes were minced, digested with Liberase and DNase, and then passed through 70-um and 40-um filters. Blood samples were separated by Ficoll, whereas tumor-free lymph nodes were processed without any enzymatic digestion. What the research found in general, with its limitations: Approximately 18 TCR pairs were shared across seven or more patient tumors and were rarely found in control blood, which suggests possible tumor specificity. Sentinel lymph nodes involved by tumor shared about fourfold more TCRs with matched tumor repertoires than tumor-free nodes did (7.7% versus 2%). TRBV7 predominated among shared TCRs, which may reflect tumor recognition or a mispriming bias from eight TRBV7 primers. Discarding singleton TCRs and sampling only part of each tumor may have missed genuine antitumor clones. Shared TCRs were encoded by various nucleotide sequences, which suggests selection and expansion based on antigen. Emulsion RT-PCR was considered qualitative rather than quantitative, since transcript abundance and primer differences skewed clone recovery.

Measured from the cysteine to the phenylalanine, the CDR3 is 15 residues long. Just the 45-base CDR3 DNA is kept, in frame starting at base 1. V is pared back by 4 bases and J by 6 bases, with 14 bases lying between the germline termini. The germline V gene yields SGHRS for CDR1 and YFSETQ for CDR2. Library construction relied on emulsion pairing. Unpaired genes were suppressed by a second nested PCR with blocking oligos, after which a third nested PCR added Illumina adaptors and barcodes. Each emulsion RT-PCR master mix contained roughly 4,500-250,000 T cells, with C-region, Stepout and V-region primers. The emulsions were generated using the Micellula Emulsion and Purification Kit, and the RT-PCR was run with Qiagen OneStep RT-PCR reagents. Pooled libraries were sequenced with paired-end 2 x 250 reads on an Illumina MiSeq. For the original study's pipeline: Read pairs were joined in Galaxy and clipped at the engineered overlap into separate alpha and beta files; unclipped reads were discarded. Alpha-beta pairs were assigned with CompleteTCR, a MiTCR-based pipeline that links chains sharing read cluster identifiers using an R script. TCR sequences seen only once, which were about 1-3.3%, were removed as potential sequencing errors. Through fastp at Q25 and MiXCR, TCRdb rebuilt clones from the public reads, retaining in-frame beta chains. Each CDR3 protein appears once, grouped with its most common genes and DNA. TCRdb's processing, not the study's, gives the V and J calls here. For this sample there are approximately 37,000 distinct CDR3 sequences; 45% appear just once. In total, the top ten clones hold 60% of the sample.

To analyze paired alpha-beta TCRs of CD8+ T cells, the researchers used an expanded emulsion RT-PCR method with primers covering all TCR V genes. Before emulsion RT-PCR, CD8+ T cells were isolated using a CD8 positive selection kit and then incubated overnight in 8.5 to 10 IU/mL IL-2. This clonotype showed up just once. What this receptor recognizes is not known. No qualities accompany the bases; no much larger clone lies one base away. One read alone is weak evidence. The rearranged segments are TRBV5-1 and TRBJ1-6; TRBD1 could be the D gene, as 5 bases match. The sequenced sample consisted of CD8+ T cells. This TCR was recovered from a pool of human donors with breast cancer or a healthy control (not recorded which). CDR3 sequence: CASSPDRVANSPLHF. The nucleotide sequence is TGCGCCAGCAGCCCTGACAGAGTCGCTAATTCACCCCTCCACTTT.